The 8 T cell receptor beta chains listed next were all sequenced from one sample in a study of blood T cell repertoires in COVID-19. Sequencing was performed with immunoSEQ multiplex PCR; in TCRdb, only in-frame clones are kept and a portion is missing. The table has tens of thousands of clones, more than 80% seen once; the top ten hold roughly 8.7%. Sequenced material: peripheral blood. These TCRs come from a man in his thirties or forties with acute or convalescent COVID-19.

The V gene is TRBV11-2, the J gene TRBJ2-1; tentatively, D is TRBD2 (6 bases). Germline V gives CDR1 SGHAT, CDR2 FQNNGV. The V and J ends lost 6 bases and 6 bases respectively, with 18 bases between them. This CDR3 region has 15 residues. CDR3 residues: CASSRYLGDFNEQFF. Written as DNA, the CDR3 is TGTGCCAGCAGTCGGTATTTGGGGGACTTCAATGAGCAGTTCTTC.

This clone was detected only a few times. The V call is TRBV6-5, the J call TRBJ2-3; D perhaps matches TRBD1 (5 bases). The CDR3 spans 14 residues. With 5 bases removed from V and 2 bases from J, the gap between germline ends came to 11 bases. From germline, CDR1 is MNHEY and CDR2 SVGAGI. The CDR3 reads CASSLGRDTDTQYF. The CDR3 DNA sequence: TGTGCCAGCAGTCTCGGCAGGGACACAGATACGCAGTATTTT.

The chain recombines TRBV28 with TRBJ2-3; the match to TRBD2 covers 8 bases. Trimming took 2 bases from V and 12 from J; bases not matched to a gene: 13. Germline CDR1 is MDHEN and CDR2 is SYDVKM. This CDR3 contains 15 residues. CDR3 sequence: CASSLEAGGPIVQYF. The DNA for the CDR3 is TGTGCCAGCAGTTTAGAGGCGGGAGGCCCTATAGTCCAGTATTTT. The variable domain in full, with the rest retrieved from reference TRBV28 and TRBJ2-3, is DVKVTQSSRYLVKRTGEKVFLECVQDMDHENMFWYRQDPGLGLRLIYFSYDVKMKEKGDIPEGYSVSREKKERFSLILESASTNQTSMYLCASSLEAGGPIVQYFGPGTRLTVL.

The chain combines TRBV5-6 with TRBJ1-5; 7 nucleotides match TRBD1. The CDR3 spans 15 residues. The junction had 6 bases not matched to a gene; V was cut back by 1 base and J by 5 bases. Germline V gene lookup returns CDR1 SGHDT and CDR2 YYEEEE. The CDR3 region has the DNA TGTGCCAGCAGCTTGCTTGACAGGGACGATCAGCCCCAGCATTTT. This translates into CASSLLDRDDQPQHF.

V is TRBV5-1 and J is TRBJ2-1, with 8 bases aligning to TRBD1. Germline V CDR1 and CDR2: SGHRS, YFSETQ. This CDR3 comprises 14 residues. The J segment lost 7 bases and the V segment lost 3 bases, leaving 6 bases of the junction unmatched. CDR3 residues: CASSSRTGRNEQFF. The CDR3 DNA is TGCGCCAGCAGCTCCAGGACAGGGAGGAATGAGCAGTTCTTC. Based on the CDR3 plus reference TRBV5-1 and TRBJ2-1, the full variable domain is KAGVTQTPRYLIKTRGQQVTLSCSPISGHRSVSWYQQTPGQGLQFLFEYFSETQRNKGNFPGRFSGRQFSNSRSEMNVSTLELGDSALYLCASSSRTGRNEQFFGPGTRLTVL.

This sequence joins TRBV3-1 (or the pseudogene TRBV3-2) and TRBJ2-7; 7 bases align to TRBD1. The length of the CDR3 is 13 residues. J gave up 4 bases and V 3 bases, and 3 bases lay outside the gene matches. Germline V gives CDR1 LGHDT, CDR2 YNNKEL (reference sequence). This CDR3 reads CASSHGTDYEQYF. For the CDR3, the DNA is TGTGCCAGCAGCCACGGGACAGATTACGAGCAGTACTTC.

The gene calls are TRBV5-4 and TRBJ1-1, with D hard to call. The length of the CDR3 is 13 residues. The ends were cut back, 0 bases at V and 5 bases at J, with 8 bases in the middle. Germline V lookup: CDR1 SGHNT, CDR2 YYREEE (reference sequence). CDR3 sequence reads: CASSLGLRTEAFF. In DNA form, the CDR3 reads TGTGCCAGCAGCTTGGGCCTTCGGACTGAAGCTTTCTTT. Filled out from reference TRBV5-4 and TRBJ1-1, the complete variable domain reads ETGVTQSPTHLIKTRGQQVTLRCSSQSGHNTVSWYQQALGQGPQFIFQYYREEENGRGNFPPRFSGLQFPNYSSELNVNALELDDSALYLCASSLGLRTEAFFGQGTRLTVV.

This clone was recorded only once. The V and J genes are TRBV3-1 (or the pseudogene TRBV3-2) and TRBJ2-1, with 7 bases identical to TRBD1. Germline assignment: CDR1 LGHDT and CDR2 YNNKEL (reference sequence). The CDR3 extends over 15 amino acids. J gave up 1 base and V 3 bases, and 3 bases lay outside the gene matches. The CDR3 here is CASSQSRGSYNEQFF. DNA of the CDR3: TGTGCCAGCAGCCAGTCCAGGGGGTCCTACAATGAGCAGTTCTTC.